This TCR beta chain is drawn from a study of shared clonotypes between healthy human individuals. CDR1 and CDR2 from the germline V gene are SNHLY and FYNNEI. This CDR3 has 14 amino acids. The V and J ends lost 6 bases and 1 base, in that order; junction bases with no gene match: 5. The method was immunoSEQ multiplex PCR; TCRdb's version includes in-frame clones alone and lacks a portion of them. The table has fewer than 1.6 million clones, about 98.5% seen once; the top ten hold roughly 0.35%. The donors, all of them Caucasian adults, lived in Nashville, Tennessee. This receptor was taken from a man younger than 40 in good health. Sequencing was performed on naive CD4+ T cells sorted from blood. Subset: CD45RA+ positively selected. The chain couples TRBV2 to TRBJ1-1; TRBD1 agrees at 7 bases. The CDR3 here is CASSFDRANTEAFF. The DNA of the CDR3 is TGTGCCAGCAGCTTTGACAGGGCGAACACTGAAGCTTTCTTT.